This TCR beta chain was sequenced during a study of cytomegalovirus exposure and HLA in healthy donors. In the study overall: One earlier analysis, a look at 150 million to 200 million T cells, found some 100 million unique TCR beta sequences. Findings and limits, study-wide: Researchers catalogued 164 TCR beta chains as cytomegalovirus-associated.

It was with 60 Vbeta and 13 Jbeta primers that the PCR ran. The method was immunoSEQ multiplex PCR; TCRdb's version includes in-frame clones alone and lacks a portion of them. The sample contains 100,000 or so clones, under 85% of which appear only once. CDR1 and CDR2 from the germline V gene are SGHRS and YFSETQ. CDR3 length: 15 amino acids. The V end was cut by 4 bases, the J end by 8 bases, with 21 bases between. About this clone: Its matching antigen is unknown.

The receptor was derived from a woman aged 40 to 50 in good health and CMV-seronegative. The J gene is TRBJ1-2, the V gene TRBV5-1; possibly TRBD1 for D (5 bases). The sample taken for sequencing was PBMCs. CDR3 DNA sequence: TGCGCCAGCAGCCAAGGGGAGGGCTGGACGACGGGCTACACCTTC. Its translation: CASSQGEGWTTGYTF.